This T cell receptor beta chain derives from a study of identical twins. For this clonotype: Its antigen is unknown.

A universal primer site was added by template switching, and unique molecular identifiers were carried by the cDNA. TCRdb fed the 5' RACE reads into MiXCR, producing one record per CDR3 protein. The repertoire has around 340,000 distinct CDR3 sequences, 10% to 15% of them found once; the top ten carry more than 6%. Findings and limits, study-wide: A partial confounding effect on zero-insertion analyses could come from invariant MAIT and iNKT cells. The models gave estimates that fell short of the out-of-frame TCR alpha sharing seen in monozygotic twins. Surplus twin overlap in beta out-of-frame sequences was less pronounced.

Trimming took 3 bases from V and 1 from J, leaving 10 bases between them. CDR1 is MDHEN and CDR2 is SYDVKM in the germline V gene. CDR3 size: 16 residues. Separately, the same data were catalogued under a study of yellow fever vaccine responses in identical twins.

The V and J genes are TRBV28 and TRBJ2-6, with D hard to call. Sequenced input: CD8+ T cells sorted from blood. This receptor was obtained from a woman under 30 in good health. The CDR3 here is CASSLYELSGANVLTF. CDR3 in DNA: TGTGCCAGCAGTTTGTATGAACTTTCTGGGGCCAACGTCCTGACTTTC.